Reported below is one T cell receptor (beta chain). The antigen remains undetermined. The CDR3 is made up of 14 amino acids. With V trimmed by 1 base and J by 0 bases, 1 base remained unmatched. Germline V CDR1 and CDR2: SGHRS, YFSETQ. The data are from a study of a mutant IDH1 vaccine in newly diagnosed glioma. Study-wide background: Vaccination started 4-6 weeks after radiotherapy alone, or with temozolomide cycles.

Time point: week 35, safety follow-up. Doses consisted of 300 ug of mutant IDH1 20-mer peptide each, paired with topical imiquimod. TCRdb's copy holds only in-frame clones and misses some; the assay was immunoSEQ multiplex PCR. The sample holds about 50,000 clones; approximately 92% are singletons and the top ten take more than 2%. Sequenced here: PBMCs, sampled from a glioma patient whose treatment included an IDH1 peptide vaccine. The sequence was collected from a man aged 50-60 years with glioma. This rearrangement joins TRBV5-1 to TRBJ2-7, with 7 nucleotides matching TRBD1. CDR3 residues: CASSLPGGSYEQYF. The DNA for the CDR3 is TGCGCCAGCAGCTTGCCAGGGGGCTCCTACGAGCAGTACTTC.